This T cell receptor (beta chain) is drawn from a study of response to subunit inactivated influenza vaccine. The CDR3 contains 13 residues. The V gene's germline CDR1 is MDHEN and CDR2 SYDVKM. Unmatched junction bases numbered 4, after V lost 6 bases and J lost 4 bases. The table lists this clonotype with many counts. TCRdb independently ran MiXCR on the RT-PCR reads; one entry per CDR3 protein. The data contain about 700,000 distinct CDR3 sequences, around 16% of them singletons. Sequenced material: PBMCs from blood, taken roughly 12 days after vaccination. This chain uses TRBV28 with TRBJ1-1; 8 nucleotides align to TRBD1. The TCR originated in a man in his forties or fifties who received an inactivated influenza vaccine. The CDR3 DNA sequence: TGTGCCAGCAGAGCACAGGGGGGCACTGAAGCTTTCTTT. It yields the protein CASRAQGGTEAFF.